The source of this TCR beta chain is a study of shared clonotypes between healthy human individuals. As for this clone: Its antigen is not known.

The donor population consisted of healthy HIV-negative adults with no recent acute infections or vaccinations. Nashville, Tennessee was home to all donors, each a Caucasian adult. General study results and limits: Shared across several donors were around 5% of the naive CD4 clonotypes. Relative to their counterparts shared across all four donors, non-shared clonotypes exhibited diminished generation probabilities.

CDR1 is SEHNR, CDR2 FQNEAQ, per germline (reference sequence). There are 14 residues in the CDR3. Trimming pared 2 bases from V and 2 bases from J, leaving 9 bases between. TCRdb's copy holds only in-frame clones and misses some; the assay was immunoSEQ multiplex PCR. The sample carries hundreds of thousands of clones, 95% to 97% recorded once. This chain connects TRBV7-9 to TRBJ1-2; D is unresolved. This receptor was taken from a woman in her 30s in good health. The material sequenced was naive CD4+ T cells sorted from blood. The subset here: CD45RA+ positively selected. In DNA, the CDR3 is TGTGCCAGCAGCTTACTAAGATCGAACTATGGCTACACCTTC. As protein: CASSLLRSNYGYTF.